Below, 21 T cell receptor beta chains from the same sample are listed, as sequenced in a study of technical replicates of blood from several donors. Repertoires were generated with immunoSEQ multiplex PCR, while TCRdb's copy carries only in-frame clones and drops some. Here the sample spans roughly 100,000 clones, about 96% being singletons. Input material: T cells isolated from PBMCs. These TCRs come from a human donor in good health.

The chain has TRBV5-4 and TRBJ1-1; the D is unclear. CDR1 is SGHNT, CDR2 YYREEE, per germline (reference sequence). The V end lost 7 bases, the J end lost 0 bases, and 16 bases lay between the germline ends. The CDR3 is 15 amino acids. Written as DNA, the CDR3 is TGTGCCAGCGTAGGACTGGGTCCTATGAACACTGAAGCTTTCTTT. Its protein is CASVGLGPMNTEAFF.

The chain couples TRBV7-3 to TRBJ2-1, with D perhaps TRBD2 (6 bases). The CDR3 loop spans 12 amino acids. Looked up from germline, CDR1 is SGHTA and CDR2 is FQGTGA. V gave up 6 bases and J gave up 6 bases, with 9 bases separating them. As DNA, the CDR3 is TGTGCCAGCAGGGTCGGGAGCAATGAGCAGTTCTTC. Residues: CASRVGSNEQFF.

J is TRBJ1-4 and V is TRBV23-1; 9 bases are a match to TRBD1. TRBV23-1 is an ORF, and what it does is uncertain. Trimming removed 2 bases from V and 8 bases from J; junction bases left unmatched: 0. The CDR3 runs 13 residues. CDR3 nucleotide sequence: TGCGCCAGCAGTCAAGGGACAGGGGAAAAACTGTTTTTT. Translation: CASSQGTGEKLFF.

The CDR3 spells CASSLQGDTQYF. In DNA form, the CDR3 reads TGTGCCAGCAGCTTACAGGGAGATACGCAGTATTTT. The gene calls are TRBV11-2 and TRBJ2-3, with a tentative D call TRBD1 (5 bases). V dropped 2 bases and J dropped 5 bases, with 5 bases sitting between them. CDR1 is SGHAT and CDR2 is FQNNGV in the germline V gene. The length of the CDR3 is 12 residues.

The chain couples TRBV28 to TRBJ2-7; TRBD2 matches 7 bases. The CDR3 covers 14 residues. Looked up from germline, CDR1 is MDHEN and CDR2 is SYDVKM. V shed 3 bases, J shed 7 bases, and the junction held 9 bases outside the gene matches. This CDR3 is CASSLRRVGGEQYF. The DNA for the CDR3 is TGTGCCAGCAGTTTGAGGAGGGTGGGGGGGGAGCAGTACTTC.

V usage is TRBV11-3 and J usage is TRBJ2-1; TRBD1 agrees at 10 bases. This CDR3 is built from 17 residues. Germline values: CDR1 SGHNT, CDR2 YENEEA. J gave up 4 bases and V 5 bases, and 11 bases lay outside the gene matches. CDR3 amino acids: CASSPGTGAFFYNEQFF. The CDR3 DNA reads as TGTGCCAGCAGCCCCGGGACAGGGGCCTTCTTTTACAATGAGCAGTTCTTC.

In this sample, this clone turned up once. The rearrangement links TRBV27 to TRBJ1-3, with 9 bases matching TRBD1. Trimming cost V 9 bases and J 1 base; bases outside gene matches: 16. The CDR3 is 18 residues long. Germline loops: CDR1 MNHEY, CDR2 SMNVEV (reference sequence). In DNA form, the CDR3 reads TGTGCCAGTCGACCGGGACAGGGCCGCGGGCAATCTGGAAACACCATATATTTT. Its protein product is CASRPGQGRGQSGNTIYF.

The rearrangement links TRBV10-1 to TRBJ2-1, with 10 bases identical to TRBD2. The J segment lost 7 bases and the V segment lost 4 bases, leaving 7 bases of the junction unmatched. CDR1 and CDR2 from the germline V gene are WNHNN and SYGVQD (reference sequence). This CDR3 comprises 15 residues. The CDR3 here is CASSVTSGSANEQFF. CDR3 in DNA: TGCGCCAGCAGTGTGACTAGCGGGTCTGCGAATGAGCAGTTCTTC.

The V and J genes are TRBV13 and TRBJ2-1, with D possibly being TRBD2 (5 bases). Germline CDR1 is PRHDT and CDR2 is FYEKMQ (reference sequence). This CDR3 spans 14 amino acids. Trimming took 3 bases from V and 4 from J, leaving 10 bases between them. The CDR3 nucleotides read TGTGCCAGCAGCTTCCCCAGCGGATACAATGAGCAGTTCTTC. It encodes CASSFPSGYNEQFF.

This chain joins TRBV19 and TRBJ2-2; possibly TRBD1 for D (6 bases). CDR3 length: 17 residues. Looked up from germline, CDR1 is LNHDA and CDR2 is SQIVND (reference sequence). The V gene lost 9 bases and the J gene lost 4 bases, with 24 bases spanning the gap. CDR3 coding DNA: TGTGCCAGCCAACAGTGGCGTGAGACAGGAGCCACCGGGGAGCTGTTTTTT. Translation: CASQQWRETGATGELFF.

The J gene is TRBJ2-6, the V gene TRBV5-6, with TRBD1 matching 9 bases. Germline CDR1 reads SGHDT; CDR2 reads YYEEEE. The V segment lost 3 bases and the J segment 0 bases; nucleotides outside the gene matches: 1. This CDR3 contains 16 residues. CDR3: CASSWTGVSGANVLTF. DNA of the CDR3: TGTGCCAGCAGCTGGACAGGGGTCTCTGGGGCCAACGTCCTGACTTTC.

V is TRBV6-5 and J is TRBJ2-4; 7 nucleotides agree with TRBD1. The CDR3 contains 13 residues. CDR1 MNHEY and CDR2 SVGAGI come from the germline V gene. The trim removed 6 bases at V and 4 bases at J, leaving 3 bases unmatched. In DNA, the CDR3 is TGTGCCAGCAGACCGACAGGGAAAAACATTCAGTACTTC. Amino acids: CASRPTGKNIQYF.

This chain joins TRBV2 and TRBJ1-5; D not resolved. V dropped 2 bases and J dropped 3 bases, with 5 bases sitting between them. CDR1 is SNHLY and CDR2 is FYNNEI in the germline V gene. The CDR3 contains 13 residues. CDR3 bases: TGTGCCAGCAGTGAAACTGTCAATCAGCCCCAGCATTTT. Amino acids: CASSETVNQPQHF.

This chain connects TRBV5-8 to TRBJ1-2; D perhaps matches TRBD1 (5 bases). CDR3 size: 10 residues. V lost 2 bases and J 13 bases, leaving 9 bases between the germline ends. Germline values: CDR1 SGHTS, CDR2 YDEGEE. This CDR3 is CASSFQGSTF. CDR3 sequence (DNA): TGTGCCAGCAGCTTCCAGGGCAGCACCTTC.

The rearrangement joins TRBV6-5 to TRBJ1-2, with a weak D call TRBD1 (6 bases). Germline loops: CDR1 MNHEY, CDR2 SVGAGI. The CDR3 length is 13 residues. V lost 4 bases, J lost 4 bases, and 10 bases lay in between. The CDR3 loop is CASSSDSLYGYTF. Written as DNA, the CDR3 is TGTGCCAGCAGTTCGGACAGTCTCTATGGCTACACCTTC.

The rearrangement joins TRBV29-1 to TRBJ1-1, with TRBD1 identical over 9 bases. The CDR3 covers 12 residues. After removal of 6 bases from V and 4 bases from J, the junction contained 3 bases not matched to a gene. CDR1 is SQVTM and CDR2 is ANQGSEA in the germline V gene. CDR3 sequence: CSVGQGSTEAFF. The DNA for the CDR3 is TGCAGCGTAGGACAGGGGAGCACTGAAGCTTTCTTT.

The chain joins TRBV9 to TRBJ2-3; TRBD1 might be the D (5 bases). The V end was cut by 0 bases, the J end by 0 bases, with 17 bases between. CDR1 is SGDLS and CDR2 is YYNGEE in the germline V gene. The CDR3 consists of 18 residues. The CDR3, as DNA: TGTGCCAGCAGCGTAGCTTCGGACACGTACCCTAGCACAGATACGCAGTATTTT. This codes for CASSVASDTYPSTDTQYF.

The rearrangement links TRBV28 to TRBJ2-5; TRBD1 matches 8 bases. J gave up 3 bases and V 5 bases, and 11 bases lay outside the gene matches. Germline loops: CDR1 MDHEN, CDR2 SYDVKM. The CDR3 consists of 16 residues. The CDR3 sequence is CASSTWTGTLEETQYF. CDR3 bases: TGTGCCAGCAGTACCTGGACAGGGACCCTTGAAGAGACCCAGTACTTC.

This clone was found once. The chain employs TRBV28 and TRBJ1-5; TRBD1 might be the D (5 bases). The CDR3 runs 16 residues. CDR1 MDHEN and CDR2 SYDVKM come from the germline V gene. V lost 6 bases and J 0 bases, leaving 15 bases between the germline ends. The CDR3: CASRGTGTYSNQPQHF. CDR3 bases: TGTGCCAGCAGAGGAACAGGAACCTATAGCAATCAGCCCCAGCATTTT.

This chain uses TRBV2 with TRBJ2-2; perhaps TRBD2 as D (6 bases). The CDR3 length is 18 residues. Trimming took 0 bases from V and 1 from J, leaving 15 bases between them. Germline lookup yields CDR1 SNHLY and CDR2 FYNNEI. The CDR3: CASSEAPFGEVNTGELFF. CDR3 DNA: TGTGCCAGCAGTGAAGCCCCTTTCGGGGAGGTGAACACCGGGGAGCTGTTTTTT.

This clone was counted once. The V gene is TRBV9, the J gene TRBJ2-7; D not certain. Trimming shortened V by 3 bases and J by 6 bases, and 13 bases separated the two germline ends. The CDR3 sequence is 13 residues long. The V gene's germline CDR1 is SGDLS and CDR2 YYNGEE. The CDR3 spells CASSGVPPLEQYF. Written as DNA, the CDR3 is TGTGCCAGCAGCGGAGTACCTCCCCTCGAGCAGTACTTC.